This T cell receptor beta chain is drawn from a study of cytomegalovirus exposure and HLA in healthy donors. With respect to this clone: The antigen is undetermined.

Germline CDR1 reads MGHDK; CDR2 reads SYGVNS. Trimming left V 1 base short and J 5 bases short, with 8 bases between. The CDR3 sequence is 13 residues long. With 60 Vbeta and 13 Jbeta primers, the PCR was carried out. The repertoire was sequenced with immunoSEQ multiplex PCR; TCRdb's copy has only in-frame clones and lacks some. The listing records approximately 190,000 clones. Study observations and caveats: Later analysis identified a missense DCLRE1C variant that was linked to TCR beta V- and J-gene trimming.

The sequence came from a boy younger than 18 in good health and CMV-seronegative. The chain has TRBV25-1 and TRBJ1-1; D is unresolved. The sequencing sample was made of PBMCs. This CDR3 reads CASSEFFGTEAFF. In DNA, the CDR3 is TGTGCCAGCAGTGAATTTTTCGGGACTGAAGCTTTCTTT.